This T cell receptor (beta chain) comes out of a study of T cell responses to AZD1222 COVID-19 vaccine. Libraries were prepared by immunoSEQ multiplex PCR; TCRdb keeps only in-frame clonotypes and omits some of them. The profile shows about 150,000 clones, approximately 90% of them singletons. Sequences were derived from peripheral blood, sampled 28 days after the second AZD1222 dose. This TCR was sampled from an adult who received the AZD1222 COVID-19 vaccine.

In DNA form, the CDR3 reads TGTGCCAGCAGCCAAGATCCCCCGGGACTACTCGGAAACACCATATATTTT. Translating gives CASSQDPPGLLGNTIYF. V gene TRBV14 combines with J gene TRBJ1-3; weak D call: TRBD1 (5 bases). From germline, CDR1 is SGHDN and CDR2 FVKESK. Trimming shortened V by 0 bases and J by 4 bases, and 16 bases separated the two germline ends. CDR3 size: 17 residues.